This TCR beta chain was observed in a study of molecular identifiers for immune sequencing clone quantification. MiXCR, applied by TCRdb to the PCR reads, yields one record per CDR3 protein. The table lists just under 20,000 distinct CDR3 sequences, about a fifth of them singletons. This clonotype was observed at least ten times. What it recognizes is unknown. This CDR3 comprises 12 residues. The V gene end was trimmed by 7 bases and the J gene end by 7 bases; junction bases not matched to a gene: 6. The germline V gene encodes CDR1 SEHNR and CDR2 FQNEAQ (reference sequence). Findings and limits, study-wide: The share of molecules held by clones above 20 RNA copies was over 97% in effector cells and under 1% in naive cells.

The sample comprised naive CD8+ T cells from blood, with Jurkat cell RNA spiked in. Subset noted: FACS-sorted CD8+CD4-CCR7+CD45RA+ naive T cells. The chain couples TRBV7-9 to TRBJ1-1, with 7 bases aligning to TRBD1. The sequence came from a human donor in good health. Some libraries in this study had Jurkat cell RNA spiked in. In DNA form, the CDR3 reads TGTGCCAGCAACGACAGGGTGGTTGAAGCTTTCTTT. Encoded protein: CASNDRVVEAFF.